This T cell receptor beta chain originates from a study of blood T cell repertoires in COVID-19. Study background: Sites across the United States, Italy and Spain contributed samples from acute and convalescent COVID-19. Sources were T cells, B-cell-depleted T cells, or PBMCs; the material itself was cDNA or gDNA.

This clone has only a few counts. V was trimmed by 1 base and J by 13 bases, leaving 11 bases between them. Germline V CDR1 and CDR2: MGHRA, YSYEKL. The CDR3 spans 13 residues. In the original analysis: Reference gene primer amplification in the assay estimated nucleated cell counts. Profiled with immunoSEQ multiplex PCR; TCRdb holds only in-frame clones, not every one. V and J calls and clone size are given by that table; D and trimming were obtained from the DNA. The sample records roughly 220,000 clones, approximately 81% being singletons. The sequence was collected from a man aged 50 to 59 who had recovered from COVID-19. The specimen sequenced was peripheral blood. This rearrangement joins TRBV4-1 to TRBJ1-6; D possibly corresponds to TRBD1 (5 bases). DNA of the CDR3: TGCGCCAGCAGCCAAGGTCCCAGGGCTCCCCTCCACTTT. It codes for CASSQGPRAPLHF.